The 29 T cell receptor beta chains given below trace back to one sample, sequenced in a study of Graves' ophthalmopathy and Graves' hyperthyroidism listed by TCRdb under 2018. Sequencing instrument: Illumina HiSeq 2000. For repertoire sequencing, TCR beta CDR3 regions were amplified from RNA transcripts. The first round of RT-PCR was done with HTBI primers and the Qiagen OneStep RT-PCR kit, and was followed by a second round of multiplex PCR, then size selection and purification. TCRdb handled the public reads itself, with Q25 trimming in fastp and clone calling in MiXCR, and kept productive beta chains. Each entry merges the rows of one CDR3 protein and shows their most common DNA and genes. The sample records 580,000 or so distinct CDR3 sequences, just under 40% of which are singletons. The biggest ten clones account for 4% to 5% of the sample. The sequenced sample consisted of peripheral blood or thyroid tissue (not recorded which). The receptors shown here come from an adult man with Graves' hyperthyroidism.

At least ten counts were recorded for this clonotype. CDR3 DNA: TGTGCCAGCAGCCCTAGGGTGGGGGCGGGTGAAAAACTGTTTTTT. As protein: CASSPRVGAGEKLFF. The chain combines TRBV7-2 with TRBJ1-4; weak D call: TRBD1 (6 bases). The CDR3 consists of 15 residues. The germline V gene has CDR1 SGHTA and CDR2 FQGNSA. V was clipped by 5 bases and J by 7 bases, with 17 bases between them.

This clonotype was seen ten or more times. The chain combines TRBV15 with TRBJ1-1; a possible D gene is TRBD1 (6 bases). The CDR3 totals 15 residues. The V end lost 2 bases, the J end lost 4 bases, and 14 bases lay between the germline ends. Germline V gene lookup returns CDR1 LNHNV and CDR2 YYDKDF (reference sequence). CDR3 region: CATSRLRGSGTEAFF. CDR3 in DNA: TGTGCCACCAGCAGACTCAGGGGTAGCGGCACTGAAGCTTTCTTT.

The chain links TRBV12-3 or TRBV12-4 to TRBJ1-2, with TRBD1 as a possible D gene (6 bases). CDR3 length: 13 amino acids. The CDR3 nucleotides are TGTGCTAGTGGTTTAACAGGGTTCTATGGCTACACCTTC. Protein sequence: CASGLTGFYGYTF.

This sequence joins TRBV7-9 and TRBJ2-2; 7 nucleotides align to TRBD2. Trimming removed 5 bases from V and 8 bases from J; junction bases left unmatched: 11. The V gene's germline CDR1 is SEHNR and CDR2 FQNEAQ (reference sequence). The CDR3 contains 15 residues. The CDR3 protein is CASSPRLAPTGELFF. CDR3 in DNA: TGTGCCAGCAGCCCCAGACTAGCCCCAACTGGGGAGCTGTTTTTT.

This clonotype was observed many times. As DNA, the CDR3 is TGTGCCAGCATTGACAGAGAAGCTTTCTTT. Translated, it gives CASIDREAFF. The chain joins TRBV2 to TRBJ1-1, with a possible D match to TRBD1 (5 bases). This CDR3 spans 10 amino acids. V lost 7 bases to trimming and J lost 8 bases, with 8 bases between them. The germline V gene encodes CDR1 SNHLY and CDR2 FYNNEI.

The V call is TRBV7-9, the J call TRBJ1-4, with 7 bases matching TRBD1. Unmatched junction bases numbered 5, after V lost 6 bases and J lost 7 bases. CDR1 SEHNR and CDR2 FQNEAQ come from the germline V gene (reference sequence). The CDR3 is made up of 13 amino acids. CDR3: CASSRYRGEKLFF. In nucleotides, the CDR3 is TGTGCCAGCAGTCGATACAGGGGTGAAAAACTGTTTTTT. Supplemented by reference TRBV7-9 and TRBJ1-4, the full variable domain reads DTGVSQNPRHKITKRGQNVTFRCDPISEHNRLYWYRQTLGQGPEFLTYFQNEAQLEKSRLLSDRFSAERPKGSFSTLEIQRTEQGDSAMYLCASSRYRGEKLFFGSGTQLSVL.

This clonotype was observed at least ten times. This chain joins TRBV7-9 and TRBJ2-7; the D gene is possibly TRBD2 (5 bases). This CDR3 is 14 amino acids long. Trimming removed 5 bases at V and 7 bases at J, with 18 bases between. Per the germline V gene, CDR1 is SEHNR and CDR2 is FQNEAQ (reference sequence). The CDR3 loop is CASSPASGSLEQYF. Here the CDR3 DNA reads TGTGCCAGCAGCCCAGCCAGCGGCTCCTTGGAGCAGTACTTC.

The CDR3 DNA reads as TGTGCCAGCAGTTTCTCACCGTCGGGCAATCAGCCCCAGCATTTT. Its protein product is CASSFSPSGNQPQHF. The J gene is TRBJ1-5, the V gene TRBV12-3 or TRBV12-4; D not resolved. The CDR3 runs 15 residues. The V end lost 3 bases, the J end lost 2 bases, and 11 bases lay between the germline ends.

This clonotype showed up many times. The rearrangement joins TRBV12-3 or TRBV12-4 to TRBJ1-2, with 9 positions matching TRBD1. The CDR3 consists of 12 residues. The V gene end was trimmed by 2 bases and the J gene end by 13 bases; junction bases not matched to a gene: 5. CDR3 region: CASSLKDRGSTF. The CDR3 DNA is TGTGCCAGCAGTTTAAAGGACAGGGGTTCCACCTTC.

This chain joins TRBV7-2 and TRBJ2-6; 10 bases agree with TRBD2. Germline V CDR1 and CDR2: SGHTA, FQGNSA. V was pared by 5 bases and J by 0 bases, with 13 bases of the junction left unmatched. This CDR3 contains 20 residues. CDR3 bases: TGTGCCAGCAGCCCGCACCCAACTAGCGGGGACATCTCTGGGGCCAACGTCCTGACTTTC. It is translated as CASSPHPTSGDISGANVLTF.

This clonotype occurred a few times. The J gene is TRBJ1-1, the V gene TRBV5-4; 10 bases line up with TRBD1. Per the germline V gene, CDR1 is SGHNT and CDR2 is YYREEE (reference sequence). This CDR3 is 16 amino acids long. V trimming: 3 bases; J trimming: 3 bases; junction bases outside the gene matches: 8. The DNA for the CDR3 is TGTGCCAGCAGCTCACTACCGGGACAGGGGCACACTGAAGCTTTCTTT. Residues: CASSSLPGQGHTEAFF. Full variable domain (missing parts from reference TRBV5-4 and TRBJ1-1): ETGVTQSPTHLIKTRGQQVTLRCSSQSGHNTVSWYQQALGQGPQFIFQYYREEENGRGNFPPRFSGLQFPNYSSELNVNALELDDSALYLCASSSLPGQGHTEAFFGQGTRLTVV.

This clonotype came up a few times. The chain uses TRBV6-5 and TRBJ1-1; 10 bases align to TRBD1. V dropped 6 bases and J dropped 4; count of bases not matched to a gene: 5. Germline CDR1 reads MNHEY; CDR2 reads SVGAGI. The CDR3 spans 14 residues. The CDR3 region is CASRDRGGLTEAFF. The DNA for the CDR3 is TGTGCCAGCAGGGACAGGGGGGGTCTCACTGAAGCTTTCTTT.

The chain employs TRBV10-2 and TRBJ2-5; 7 nucleotides line up with TRBD1. With 11 bases clipped from V and 5 bases from J, the junction kept 11 bases outside the gene matches. The CDR3 spans 13 residues. In germline, CDR1 is WSHSY, CDR2 SAAADI. CDR3 residues: CAYQGGSVETQYF. The CDR3 DNA reads as TGCGCCTACCAAGGGGGCTCGGTGGAGACCCAGTACTTC.

This clonotype was detected only a few times. This chain uses TRBV4-2 with TRBJ1-1; a weak D match, TRBD1 (6 bases). This CDR3 has 15 amino acids. The V end was cut by 5 bases, the J end by 1 base, with 14 bases between. From germline, CDR1 is LGHNA and CDR2 YNFKEQ. The CDR3 sequence is CASSAEDSENTEAFF. The DNA for the CDR3 is TGTGCCAGCAGCGCGGAGGACAGCGAGAACACTGAAGCTTTCTTT.

The rearrangement joins TRBV2 to TRBJ1-1, with 7 bases matching TRBD1. The CDR3 consists of 13 residues. Trimming removed 6 bases from V and 2 bases from J; junction bases left unmatched: 3. Germline V CDR1 and CDR2: SNHLY, FYNNEI. As DNA, the CDR3 is TGTGCCAGCAGGGGGGACAGAAACACTGAAGCTTTCTTT. This codes for CASRGDRNTEAFF. Complete variable domain (other parts from reference TRBV2 and TRBJ1-1): EPEVTQTPSHQVTQMGQEVILRCVPISNHLYFYWYRQILGQKVEFLVSFYNNEISEKSEIFDDQFSVERPDGSNFTLKIRSTKLEDSAMYFCASRGDRNTEAFFGQGTRLTVV.

This clonotype has only one observation. The DNA of the CDR3 is TGTGCCAGCAGCCCTCGACAGGGGCGCAGTGCCGGGGAGCTGTTTTTT. Translating gives CASSPRQGRSAGELFF. The genes are TRBV7-3 and TRBJ2-2; 8 bases fit TRBD1. CDR3 size: 16 residues. The trim removed 5 bases at V and 6 bases at J, leaving 11 bases unmatched. Germline V gene sequence: CDR1 SGHTA, CDR2 FQGTGA.

This clonotype was detected ten times or more. The chain joins TRBV15 to TRBJ1-4, with unresolved D. This CDR3 region has 13 residues. Trimming stripped 0 bases from V and 14 bases from J, with 13 bases between. From germline, CDR1 is LNHNV and CDR2 YYDKDF (reference sequence). The CDR3 bases are TGTGCCACCAGCAGAGATCATTTGGGGTGGCTGTTTTTT. Translating it yields CATSRDHLGWLFF.

A remark on this clonotype: A read error is possible here, since a much larger clone lies one base away. The genes are TRBV12-3 or TRBV12-4 and TRBJ2-7; D is tentatively TRBD1 or TRBD2 (5 bases each). Between the trimmed V and J ends, which lost 5 bases and 0 bases, there was a span of 11 bases. CDR3 length equals 14 residues. This CDR3 is CASSPRGVSYEQYF. CDR3 sequence (DNA): TGTGCCAGCAGTCCAAGGGGAGTCTCCTACGAGCAGTACTTC.

This clonotype has just a few counts. The chain carries TRBV6-1 and TRBJ2-7, with 9 bases fitting TRBD1. After removal of 3 bases from V and 1 base from J, the junction contained 4 bases not matched to a gene. The germline CDR1 and CDR2 sequences are MNHNS and SASEGT. The CDR3 length is 15 residues. The CDR3 DNA reads as TGTGCCAGCAGTGACCGGGACAGGGTTTCCTACGAGCAGTACTTC. This translates into CASSDRDRVSYEQYF.

The CDR3 is CASSPPYKNTGELFF. The DNA for the CDR3 is TGTGCCAGCTCACCACCCTACAAGAACACCGGGGAGCTGTTTTTT. The rearrangement joins TRBV7-3 to TRBJ2-2; no clear D. CDR1 is SGHTA and CDR2 is FQGTGA in the germline V gene. With 8 bases removed from V and 1 base from J, the gap between germline ends came to 14 bases. This CDR3 contains 15 residues.

V is TRBV7-9 and J is TRBJ1-5; D unclear. Germline CDR1 is SEHNR and CDR2 is FQNEAQ (reference sequence). The V end lost 7 bases, the J end lost 0 bases, and 7 bases lay between the germline ends. The CDR3 sequence is 13 residues long. CDR3 sequence: CASKGNSNQPQHF. CDR3 nucleotide sequence: TGTGCCAGCAAAGGTAATAGCAATCAGCCCCAGCATTTT.

This clonotype was seen just once. A single base separates this from a much larger clone, so it may be a read error. The chain couples TRBV7-2 to TRBJ1-5; tentative D call: TRBD1 (6 bases). V dropped 5 bases and J dropped 6 bases, with 17 bases sitting between them. Germline CDR1 and CDR2: SGHTA and FQGNSA. This CDR3 region has 15 residues. As DNA, the CDR3 is TGTGCCAGCAGCCAGGAAGGGGGAAGGAGTCAGCCCCAGCATTTT. Translation: CASSQEGGRSQPQHF.

Turning to this clonotype: A much more abundant neighbour one base away suggests this may be a read error. This chain links TRBV4-1 with TRBJ1-1; the D is unclear. Per germline, CDR1 MGHRA and CDR2 YSYEKL. The CDR3 covers 12 residues. CDR3 DNA: TGCGCCAGCAGCCAACCAAACACTGAAGCTTCCTTT. Its protein product is CASSQPNTEASF.

There are many counts of this clonotype. V usage is TRBV24-1 and J usage is TRBJ2-3; D remains ambiguous. From germline, CDR1 is KGHDR and CDR2 SFDVKD. The CDR3 runs 15 residues. V lost 4 bases and J 2 bases, leaving 12 bases between the germline ends. The DNA of the CDR3 is TGTGCCACCAGTGACTTAGACTCCTTCACAGATACGCAGTATTTT. As protein: CATSDLDSFTDTQYF.

Many counts were recorded for this clonotype. The V call is TRBV29-1, the J call TRBJ2-5; 7 nucleotides agree with TRBD1. CDR1 is SQVTM, CDR2 ANQGSEA, per germline. V dropped 7 bases and J dropped 5; count of bases not matched to a gene: 7. The CDR3 extends over 12 amino acids. CDR3 DNA: TGCAGCGCCCACAGGGGTGGCGAGACCCAGTACTTC. Protein product: CSAHRGGETQYF.

The chain joins TRBV5-1 to TRBJ2-6; possibly TRBD1 for D (6 bases). V was cut by 0 bases and J by 0 bases, with 10 bases left in between. Per germline, CDR1 SGHRS and CDR2 YFSETQ. The CDR3 sequence is 17 residues long. This chain's CDR3 is CASSLAPTGSGANVLTF. CDR3 sequence (DNA): TGCGCCAGCAGCTTGGCCCCGACAGGCTCTGGGGCCAACGTCCTGACTTTC.

The V call is TRBV20-1, the J call TRBJ2-3; D might be TRBD1 (6 bases). Germline V gene sequence: CDR1 DFQATT, CDR2 SNEGSKA (reference sequence). This CDR3 spans 12 amino acids. Trimming removed 2 bases at V and 7 bases at J, with 10 bases between. The CDR3 spells CSARLRGNTQYF. The CDR3 nucleotides read TGCAGTGCTAGACTCAGGGGAAATACGCAGTATTTT.

This clonotype was detected only a few times. The rearrangement links TRBV5-8 to TRBJ2-7; 8 bases fit TRBD1. This CDR3 has 15 residues. V was clipped by 5 bases and J by 3 bases; unmatched bases: 10. CDR1 is SGHTS and CDR2 is YDEGEE in the germline V gene. CDR3 sequence reads: CASRLPGRGHYEQYF. The CDR3 region has the DNA TGTGCCAGCAGGCTCCCAGGCAGGGGGCACTACGAGCAGTACTTC.

This clonotype was observed a few times. The chain combines TRBV18 with TRBJ2-5; D remains ambiguous. Per germline, CDR1 KGHSH and CDR2 LQKENI. Trimming cost V 1 base and J 2 bases, with 11 bases left between them. The CDR3 spans 15 residues. The CDR3 nucleotides are TGTGCCAGCTCACCACGCCACAGTTTGCAAGAGACCCAGTACTTC. It translates to CASSPRHSLQETQYF.